This T cell receptor (beta chain) was profiled in a study of blood T cell repertoires in COVID-19. This clone was picked up one time. The CDR3 runs to 15 residues. V gave up 5 bases and J gave up 5 bases; unmatched junction bases: 8. Germline V gene data show CDR1 as LNHDA and CDR2 as SQIVND (reference sequence). The method was immunoSEQ multiplex PCR; TCRdb's version includes in-frame clones alone and lacks a portion of them. This repertoire shows about 70,000 clones, under 90% found once; its top ten account for 1.3% to 1.5%. This chain uses TRBV19 with TRBJ1-1, with TRBD1 matching over 10 bases. What was sequenced was peripheral blood. The sequence derives from a man in his 60s with acute or convalescent COVID-19. CDR3 amino acids: CASSSSTGGWTEAFF. The DNA for the CDR3 is TGTGCCAGTAGTTCATCGACAGGGGGCTGGACTGAAGCTTTCTTT.